The clone carrying this T cell receptor beta chain has ten or more counts. Its specificity is unknown. The CDR3 consists of 14 residues. Looked up from germline, CDR1 is LNHDA and CDR2 is SQIVND (reference sequence). The V and J ends lost 1 base and 1 base respectively, with 4 bases between them. The data originate from a study of Graves' ophthalmopathy and Graves' hyperthyroidism. Study-wide results and caveats: The model predicted progression of ophthalmopathy with a sensitivity of roughly 70%, and its specificity was roughly 77%. In blood appeared most of the expanded thyroid clonotypes whose frequency exceeded 0.001.

RNA transcripts yielded amplified TCR beta CDR3 regions. After a first-round RT-PCR with HTBI primers, a second-round multiplex PCR was run. TCRdb reprocessed the multiplex PCR reads via MiXCR and lists one record per CDR3 protein. The sample records about 590,000 distinct CDR3 sequences, 35% to 45% being singletons. Source material: peripheral blood or thyroid tissue (not recorded which). This clonotype was obtained from an adult man with Graves' hyperthyroidism. The chain links TRBV19 to TRBJ2-2; D remains ambiguous. Here the CDR3 DNA reads TGTGCCAGTAGTATAGCTAGGAACACCGGGGAGCTGTTTTTT. This codes for CASSIARNTGELFF.